This TCR beta chain was sequenced in a study of cytomegalovirus exposure and HLA in healthy donors. PCR amplification relied on 60 Vbeta primers (plus 13 Jbeta primers). Profiling relied on immunoSEQ multiplex PCR, and the TCRdb table lists in-frame clones only, not all of them. Among over 95,000 clones listed, over 60% were seen once. This clone was counted between two and nine times. The clonotype was recovered from a female donor in good health and CMV-seronegative. The sample consisted of PBMCs.

The CDR3 protein is CASSSPTGGGTEAFF. In DNA, the CDR3 is TGTGCCAGCAGCTCGCCGACAGGGGGAGGCACTGAAGCTTTCTTT. The chain combines TRBV7-9 with TRBJ1-1, with TRBD1 identical over 9 bases. Germline CDR1 SEHNR, CDR2 FQNEAQ (reference sequence). This CDR3 has 15 residues. Losses at the gene ends were 4 bases for V and 4 bases for J; bases not matched to a gene: 7.